Reported below is one T cell receptor (beta chain). The CDR3 runs to 14 residues. V was pared by 5 bases and J by 3 bases, with 5 bases of the junction left unmatched. CDR1 and CDR2 from the germline V gene are LNHDA and SQIVND (reference sequence). Sequenced by immunoSEQ multiplex PCR; TCRdb stores in-frame clones only, minus some. The table shows more than 95,000 clones, with around 87% occurring only once. These data are taken from a study of control samples from healthy donors and cancer patients. The sequencing input was blood. The chain carries TRBV19 and TRBJ2-3; 7 positions agree with TRBD1. The sequence derives from a man aged 55 to 70 in good health. DNA for the CDR3: TGTGCCAGTAGTGCCGGCAGGGGGACAGATACGCAGTATTTT. This gives the protein CASSAGRGTDTQYF.